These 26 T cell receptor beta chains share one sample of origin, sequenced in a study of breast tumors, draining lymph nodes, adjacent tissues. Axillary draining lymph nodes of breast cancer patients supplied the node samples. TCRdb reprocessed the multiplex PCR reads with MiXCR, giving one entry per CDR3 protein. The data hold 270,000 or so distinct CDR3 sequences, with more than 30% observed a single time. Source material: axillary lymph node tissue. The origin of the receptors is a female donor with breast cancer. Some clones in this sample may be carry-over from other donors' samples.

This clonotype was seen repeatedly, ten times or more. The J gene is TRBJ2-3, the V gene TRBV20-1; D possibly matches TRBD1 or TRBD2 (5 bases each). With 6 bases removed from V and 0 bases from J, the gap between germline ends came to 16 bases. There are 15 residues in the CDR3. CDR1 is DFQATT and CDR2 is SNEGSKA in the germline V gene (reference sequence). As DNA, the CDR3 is TGCAGTGCCCTCCCCGGGGCCACTAGCACAGATACGCAGTATTTT. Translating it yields CSALPGATSTDTQYF.

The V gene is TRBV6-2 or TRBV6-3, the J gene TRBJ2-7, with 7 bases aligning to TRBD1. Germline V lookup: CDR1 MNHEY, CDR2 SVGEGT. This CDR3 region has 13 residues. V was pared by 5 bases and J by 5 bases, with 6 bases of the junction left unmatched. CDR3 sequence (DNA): TGTGCCAGCAGTCGACAGGGTCTGCACGAGCAGTACTTC. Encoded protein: CASSRQGLHEQYF.

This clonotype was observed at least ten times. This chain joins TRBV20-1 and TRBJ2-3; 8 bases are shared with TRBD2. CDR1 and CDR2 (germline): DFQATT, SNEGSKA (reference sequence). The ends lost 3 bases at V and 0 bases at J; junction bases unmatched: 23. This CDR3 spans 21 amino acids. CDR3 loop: CSASGLAGGSLTGSSTDTQYF. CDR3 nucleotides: TGCAGTGCTAGTGGGCTAGCGGGTGGCAGTTTAACCGGTTCCAGCACAGATACGCAGTATTTT.

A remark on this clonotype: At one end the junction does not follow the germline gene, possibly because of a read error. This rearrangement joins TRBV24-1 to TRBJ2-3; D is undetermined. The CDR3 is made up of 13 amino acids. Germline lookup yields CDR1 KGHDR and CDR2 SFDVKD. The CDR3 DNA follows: TGCGCCACCAGTGGACCAGGACCGTATACGCAGTATTTT. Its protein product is CATSGPGPYTQYF.

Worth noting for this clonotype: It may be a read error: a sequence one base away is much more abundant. The CDR3, as DNA: TGTGCCAGCAGTTACTCAACCGGGACAGGGCTAACAACTAATGTAAAACTGTTTTTT. This codes for CASSYSTGTGLTTNVKLFF. J is TRBJ1-4 and V is TRBV6-5; the match to TRBD1 covers 9 bases. CDR3 length: 19 amino acids. Germline assignment: CDR1 MNHEY and CDR2 SVGAGI.

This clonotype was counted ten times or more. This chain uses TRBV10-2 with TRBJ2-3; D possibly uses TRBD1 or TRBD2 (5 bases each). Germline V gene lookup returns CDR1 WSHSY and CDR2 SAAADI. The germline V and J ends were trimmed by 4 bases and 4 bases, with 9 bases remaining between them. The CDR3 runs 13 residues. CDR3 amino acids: CASSGLGADTQYF. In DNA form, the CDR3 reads TGCGCCAGCAGTGGGTTGGGGGCAGATACGCAGTATTTT.

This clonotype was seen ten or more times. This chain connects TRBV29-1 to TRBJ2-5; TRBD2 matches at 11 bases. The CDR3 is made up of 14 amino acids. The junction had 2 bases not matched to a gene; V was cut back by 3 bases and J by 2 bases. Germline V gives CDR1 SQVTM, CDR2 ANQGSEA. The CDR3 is CSVDASGRQETQYF. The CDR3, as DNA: TGCAGCGTTGATGCTAGCGGGAGGCAAGAGACCCAGTACTTC.

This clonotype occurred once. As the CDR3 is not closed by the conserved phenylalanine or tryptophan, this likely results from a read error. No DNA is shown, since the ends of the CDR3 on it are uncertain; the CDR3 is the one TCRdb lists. This chain's CDR3 is CASGLGPTS. J is TRBJ1-6 and V is TRBV5-1. The germline V gene has CDR1 SGHRS and CDR2 YFSETQ. The CDR3 is 9 residues long, counting both termini.

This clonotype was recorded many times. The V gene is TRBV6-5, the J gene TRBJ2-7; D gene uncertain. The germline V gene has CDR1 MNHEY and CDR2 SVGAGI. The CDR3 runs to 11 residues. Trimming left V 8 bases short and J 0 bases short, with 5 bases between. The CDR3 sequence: CASGSSYEQYF. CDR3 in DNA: TGTGCCAGCGGGTCCTCCTACGAGCAGTACTTC.

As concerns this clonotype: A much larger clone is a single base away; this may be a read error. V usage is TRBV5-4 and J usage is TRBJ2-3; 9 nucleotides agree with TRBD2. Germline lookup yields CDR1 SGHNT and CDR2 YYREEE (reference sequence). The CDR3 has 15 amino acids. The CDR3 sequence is CASSPPGTSTDAQYF. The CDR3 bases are TGTGCCAGCAGTCCACCCGGGACTAGCACAGATGCGCAGTATTTT.

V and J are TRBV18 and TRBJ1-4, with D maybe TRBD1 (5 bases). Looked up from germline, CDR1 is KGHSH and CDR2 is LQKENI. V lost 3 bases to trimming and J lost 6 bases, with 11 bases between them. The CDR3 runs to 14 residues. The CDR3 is CASSPAQGDEKLFF. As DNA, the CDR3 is TGTGCCAGCTCACCGGCGCAGGGCGATGAAAAACTGTTTTTT.

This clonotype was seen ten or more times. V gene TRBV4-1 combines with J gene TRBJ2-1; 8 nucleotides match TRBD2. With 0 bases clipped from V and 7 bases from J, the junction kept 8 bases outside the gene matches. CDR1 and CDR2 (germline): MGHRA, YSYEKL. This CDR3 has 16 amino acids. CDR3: CASSQEGSGSWNEQFF. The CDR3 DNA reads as TGCGCCAGCAGCCAAGAGGGGAGCGGGAGTTGGAATGAGCAGTTCTTC.

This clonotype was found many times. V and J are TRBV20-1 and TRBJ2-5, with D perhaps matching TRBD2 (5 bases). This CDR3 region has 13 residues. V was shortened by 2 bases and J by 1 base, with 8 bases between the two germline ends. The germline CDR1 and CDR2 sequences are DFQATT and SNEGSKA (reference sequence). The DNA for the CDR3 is TGCAGTGCTAGACGAGGGTTCCAAGAGACCCAGTACTTC. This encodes CSARRGFQETQYF.

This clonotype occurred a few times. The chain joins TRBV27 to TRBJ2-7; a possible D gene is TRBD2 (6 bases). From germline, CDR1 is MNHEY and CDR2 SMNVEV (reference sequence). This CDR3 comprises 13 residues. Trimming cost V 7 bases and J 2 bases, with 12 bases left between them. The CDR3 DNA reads TGTGCCAGCAAAATGCGGGGCACCTACGAGCAGTACTTC. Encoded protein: CASKMRGTYEQYF.

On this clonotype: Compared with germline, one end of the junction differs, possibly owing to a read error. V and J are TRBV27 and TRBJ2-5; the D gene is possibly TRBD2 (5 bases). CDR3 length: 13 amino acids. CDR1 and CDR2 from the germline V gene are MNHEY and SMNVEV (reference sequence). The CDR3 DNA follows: TGTGCCAGCAGTACAAGTAGTTGGGAGATCCAGTACTTC. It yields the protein CASSTSSWEIQYF.

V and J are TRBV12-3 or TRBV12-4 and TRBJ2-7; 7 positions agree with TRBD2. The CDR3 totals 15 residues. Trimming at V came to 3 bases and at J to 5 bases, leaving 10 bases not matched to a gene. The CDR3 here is CASSFHGGGGDEQYF. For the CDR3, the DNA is TGTGCCAGCAGTTTCCATGGTGGGGGGGGGGACGAGCAGTACTTC.

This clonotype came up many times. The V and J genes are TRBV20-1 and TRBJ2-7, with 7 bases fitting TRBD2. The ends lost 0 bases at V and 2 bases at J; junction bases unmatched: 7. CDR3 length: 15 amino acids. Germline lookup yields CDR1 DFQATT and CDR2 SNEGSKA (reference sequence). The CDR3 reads CSARDLASGTYEQYF. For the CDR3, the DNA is TGCAGTGCTAGAGATCTAGCTAGCGGAACCTACGAGCAGTACTTC.

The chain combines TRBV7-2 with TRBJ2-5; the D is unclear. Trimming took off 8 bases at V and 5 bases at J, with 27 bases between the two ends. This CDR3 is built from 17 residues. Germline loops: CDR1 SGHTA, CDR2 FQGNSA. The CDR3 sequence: CASGSPDQLAARETQYF. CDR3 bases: TGTGCCAGCGGCTCACCGGACCAGCTCGCGGCACGGGAGACCCAGTACTTC.

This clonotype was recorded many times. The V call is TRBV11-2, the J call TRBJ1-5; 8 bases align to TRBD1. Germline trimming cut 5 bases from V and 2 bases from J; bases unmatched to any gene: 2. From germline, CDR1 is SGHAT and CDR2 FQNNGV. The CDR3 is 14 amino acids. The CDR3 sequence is CASSVTGGNQPQHF. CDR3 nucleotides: TGTGCCAGCAGCGTGACAGGGGGCAATCAGCCCCAGCATTTT.

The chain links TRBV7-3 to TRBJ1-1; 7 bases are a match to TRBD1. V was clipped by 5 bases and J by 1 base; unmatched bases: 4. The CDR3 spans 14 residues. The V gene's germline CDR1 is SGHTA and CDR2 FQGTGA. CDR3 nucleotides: TGTGCCAGCAGCCAGACAGGGCCGAACACTGAAGCTTTCTTT. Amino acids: CASSQTGPNTEAFF.

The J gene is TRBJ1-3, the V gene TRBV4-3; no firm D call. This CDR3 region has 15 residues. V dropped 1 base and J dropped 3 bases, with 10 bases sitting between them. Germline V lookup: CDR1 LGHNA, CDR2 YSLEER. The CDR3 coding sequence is TGCGCCAGCAGCCAAGGTAGAAGGGTTGGAAACACCATATATTTT. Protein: CASSQGRRVGNTIYF.

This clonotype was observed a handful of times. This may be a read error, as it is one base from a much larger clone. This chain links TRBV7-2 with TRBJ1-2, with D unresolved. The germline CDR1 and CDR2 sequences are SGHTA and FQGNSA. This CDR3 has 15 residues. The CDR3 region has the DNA TGTGCCAGCAGCTTAGGGGCGGGAGGCGATCAAGGCTACCCCTTC. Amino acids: CASSLGAGGDQGYPF.

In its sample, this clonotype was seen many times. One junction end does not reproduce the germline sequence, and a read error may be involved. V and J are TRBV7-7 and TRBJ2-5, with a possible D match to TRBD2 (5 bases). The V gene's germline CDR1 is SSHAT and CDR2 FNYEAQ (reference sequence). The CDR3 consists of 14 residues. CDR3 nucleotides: TGTGCTAGCAGTTCCGGACTGGGTCAAGAGACCCAGTACTTC. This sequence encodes CASSSGLGQETQYF.

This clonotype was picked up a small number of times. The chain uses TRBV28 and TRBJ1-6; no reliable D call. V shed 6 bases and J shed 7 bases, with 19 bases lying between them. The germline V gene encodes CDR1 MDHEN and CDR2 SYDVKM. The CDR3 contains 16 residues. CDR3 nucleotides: TGTGCCAGCAGCCTCCTACCGACCGGAACCAATTCACCCCTCCACTTT. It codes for CASSLLPTGTNSPLHF.

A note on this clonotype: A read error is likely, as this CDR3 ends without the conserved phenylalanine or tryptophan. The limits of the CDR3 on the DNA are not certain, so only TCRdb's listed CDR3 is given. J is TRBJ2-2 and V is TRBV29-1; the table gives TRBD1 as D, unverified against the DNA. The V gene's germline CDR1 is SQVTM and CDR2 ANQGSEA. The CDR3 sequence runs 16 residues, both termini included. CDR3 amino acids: CSVDWTGRRTPGSCFL.

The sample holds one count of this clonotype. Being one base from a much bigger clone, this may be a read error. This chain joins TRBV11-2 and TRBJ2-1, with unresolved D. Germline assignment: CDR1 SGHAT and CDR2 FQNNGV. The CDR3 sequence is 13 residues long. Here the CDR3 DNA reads TGTGCCAGCAGCTTGGTTAGATCCAATGAGCAGCTCTTC. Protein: CASSLVRSNEQLF.